This TCR beta chain is from a study of regulatory T cells in long-lasting Graves disease. Findings of the study overall: Exclusively peripheral blood, rather than thyroid tissue, was studied.

This sample's time point: persistent/refractory GD, antithyroid drugs over 5 years with positive TRAb. RNA from PBMCs was the source of the TCR library. Combining iRepertoire HTBI primers with Arm-PCR of CDR3 regions, the authors built TCR beta libraries. From the multiplex PCR reads, TCRdb called clonotypes with MiXCR, one entry per CDR3 protein. The sample lists a few hundred thousand distinct CDR3 sequences, roughly a quarter occurring once. Germline CDR1 and CDR2: SQVTM and ANQGSEA. V lost 6 bases, J lost 3 bases, and 4 bases stayed unmatched. The CDR3 totals 12 residues. Note on this clonotype: Its antigen remains unidentified.

The sequence came from a female donor with Graves disease. V and J are TRBV29-1 and TRBJ2-5; 7 bases fit TRBD1. This specimen was peripheral blood mononuclear cells (PBMCs), taken when the disease was refractory, from a patient treated with antithyroid drugs. CDR3 coding DNA: TGCAGCGTCGGACAGGTCGAAGAGACCCAGTACTTC. Translation gives CSVGQVEETQYF.